Listed here is a single TCR beta chain. Its target is not known. Only in-frame clones appear in the TCRdb table, and some are missing; sequencing was by immunoSEQ multiplex PCR. The repertoire consists of approximately 190,000 clones, with around four fifths occurring once and the leading ten covering roughly 7.5%. The data originate from a study of cytomegalovirus exposure and HLA in healthy donors. CDR3 length: 14 amino acids. V shed 8 bases and J shed 3 bases, with 13 bases lying between them. CDR1 is LNHDA, CDR2 SQIVND, per germline (reference sequence). Findings and limits, study-wide: As confirmed in vitro, a few CMV-associated chains were specific for CMV antigens. Researchers counted around 170 TCR beta chains as cytomegalovirus-associated. Despite most TCR sequences being rare, some public TCRs occurred in many donors.

The sequence came from a man younger than 35 in good health and CMV-seropositive. Sequenced input: PBMCs. This chain connects TRBV19 to TRBJ1-4; possible D gene TRBD1, 5 bases. In DNA, the CDR3 is TGTGCCAGTTCCCTGGGGACTGCTAATGAAAAACTGTTTTTT. Amino acid sequence: CASSLGTANEKLFF.